This T cell receptor (beta chain) stems from a study of response to subunit inactivated influenza vaccine. In its sample, this clonotype was seen a few times. The antigen is undetermined. Each CDR3 protein is one row after TCRdb ran MiXCR on the RT-PCR reads. The sample includes 400,000 to 650,000 distinct CDR3 sequences, around 7.7% of them seen just once. Germline V CDR1 and CDR2: SEHNR, FQNEAQ (reference sequence). The ends were cut back, 5 bases at V and 7 bases at J, with 18 bases in the middle. The CDR3 consists of 15 residues. Study-wide findings and caveats: It was suggested by the authors that few new T cells are recruited by each seasonal influenza vaccination.

The source material was PBMCs from blood, sampled less than 25 months after vaccination. The source is a man aged 50 to 75 who received an inactivated influenza vaccine. J is TRBJ2-1 and V is TRBV7-9, with D maybe TRBD1 (6 bases). In DNA, the CDR3 is TGTGCCAGCAGCAGCGGACAGCTCTGGGGGAATGAGCAGTTCTTC. Protein sequence: CASSSGQLWGNEQFF.